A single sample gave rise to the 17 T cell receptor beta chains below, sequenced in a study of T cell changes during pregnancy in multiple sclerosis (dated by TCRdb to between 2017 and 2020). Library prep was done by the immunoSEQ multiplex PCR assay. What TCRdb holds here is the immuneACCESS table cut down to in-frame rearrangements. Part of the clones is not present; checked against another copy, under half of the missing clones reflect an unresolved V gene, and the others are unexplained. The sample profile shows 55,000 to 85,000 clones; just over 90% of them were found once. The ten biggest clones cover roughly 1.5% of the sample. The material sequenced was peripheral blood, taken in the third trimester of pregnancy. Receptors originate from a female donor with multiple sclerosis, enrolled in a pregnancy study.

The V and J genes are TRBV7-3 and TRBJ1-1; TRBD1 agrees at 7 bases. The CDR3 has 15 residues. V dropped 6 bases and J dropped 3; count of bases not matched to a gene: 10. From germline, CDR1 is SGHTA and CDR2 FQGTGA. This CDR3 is CASRTFTTGHTEAFF. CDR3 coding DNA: TGTGCCAGCAGGACATTTACGACAGGGCACACTGAAGCTTTCTTT.

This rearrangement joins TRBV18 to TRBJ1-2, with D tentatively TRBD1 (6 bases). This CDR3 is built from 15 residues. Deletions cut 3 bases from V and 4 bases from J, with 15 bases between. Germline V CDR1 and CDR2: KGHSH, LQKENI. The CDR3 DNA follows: TGTGCCAGCTCACCCGATTCCGACAGGAGCTATGGCTACACCTTC. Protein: CASSPDSDRSYGYTF.

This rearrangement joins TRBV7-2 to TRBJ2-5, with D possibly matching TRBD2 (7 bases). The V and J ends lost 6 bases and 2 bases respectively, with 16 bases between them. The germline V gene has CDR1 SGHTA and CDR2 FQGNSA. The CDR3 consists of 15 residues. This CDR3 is CASRKQGGEQETQYF. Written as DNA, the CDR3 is TGTGCCAGCAGGAAACAGGGAGGGGAACAAGAGACCCAGTACTTC.

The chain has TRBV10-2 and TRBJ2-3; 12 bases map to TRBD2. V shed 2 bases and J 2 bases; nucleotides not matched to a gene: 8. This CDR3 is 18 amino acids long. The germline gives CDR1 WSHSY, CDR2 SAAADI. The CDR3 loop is CASSELSWTSGATDTQYF. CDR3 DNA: TGCGCCAGCAGTGAGCTTTCTTGGACTAGCGGGGCCACAGATACGCAGTATTTT.

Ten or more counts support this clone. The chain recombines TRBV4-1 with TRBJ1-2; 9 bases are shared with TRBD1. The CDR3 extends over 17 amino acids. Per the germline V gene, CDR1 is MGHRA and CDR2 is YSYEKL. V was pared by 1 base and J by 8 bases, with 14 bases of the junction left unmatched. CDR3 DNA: TGCGCCAGCAGCCAAGTTGTGATTCGGGACAGGGCTTTAGGCTACACCTTC. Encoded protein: CASSQVVIRDRALGYTF.

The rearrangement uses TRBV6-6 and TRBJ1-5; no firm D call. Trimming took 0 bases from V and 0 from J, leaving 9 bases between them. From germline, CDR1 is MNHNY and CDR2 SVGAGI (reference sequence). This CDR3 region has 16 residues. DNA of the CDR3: TGTGCCAGCAGTTACTCGGGCCTTAATAGCAATCAGCCCCAGCATTTT. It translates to CASSYSGLNSNQPQHF.

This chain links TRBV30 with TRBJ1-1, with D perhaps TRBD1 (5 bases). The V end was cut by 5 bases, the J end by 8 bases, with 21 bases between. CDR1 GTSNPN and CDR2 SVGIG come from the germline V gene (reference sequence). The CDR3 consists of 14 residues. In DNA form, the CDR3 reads TGTGCCTGGGAATCGATAGACAGCTCTTTCGAAGCTTTCTTT. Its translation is CAWESIDSSFEAFF. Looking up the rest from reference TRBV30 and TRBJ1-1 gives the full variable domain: SQTIHQWPATLVQPVGSPLSLECTVEGTSNPNLYWYRQAAGRGLQLLFYSVGIGQISSEVPQNLSASRPQDRQFILSSKKLLLSDSGFYLCAWESIDSSFEAFFGQGTRLTVV.

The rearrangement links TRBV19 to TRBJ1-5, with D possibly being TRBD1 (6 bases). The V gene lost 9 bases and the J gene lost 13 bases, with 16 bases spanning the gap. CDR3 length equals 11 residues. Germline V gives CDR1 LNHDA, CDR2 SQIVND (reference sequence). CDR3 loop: CARGDTRPQHF. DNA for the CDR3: TGTGCCAGGGGGGACACCCGTCCTCAGCATTTT.

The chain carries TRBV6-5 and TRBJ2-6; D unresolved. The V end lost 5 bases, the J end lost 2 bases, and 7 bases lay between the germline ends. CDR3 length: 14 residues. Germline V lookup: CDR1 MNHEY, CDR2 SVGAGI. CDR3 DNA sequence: TGTGCCAGCAGTCGAGACACTGGGGCCAACGTCCTGACTTTC. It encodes CASSRDTGANVLTF.

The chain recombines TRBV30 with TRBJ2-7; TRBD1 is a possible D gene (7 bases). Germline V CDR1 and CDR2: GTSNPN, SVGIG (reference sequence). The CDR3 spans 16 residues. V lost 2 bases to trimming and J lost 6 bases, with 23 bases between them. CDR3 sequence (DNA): TGTGCCTGGAGTCCCCGGGGCAGGGGGGAATTGGTCGAGCAGTACTTC. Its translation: CAWSPRGRGELVEQYF.

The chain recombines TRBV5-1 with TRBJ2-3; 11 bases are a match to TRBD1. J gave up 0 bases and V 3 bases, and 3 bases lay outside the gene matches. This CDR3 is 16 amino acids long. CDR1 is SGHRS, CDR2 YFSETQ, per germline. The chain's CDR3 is CASSSGQGASTDTQYF. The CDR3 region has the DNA TGCGCCAGCAGCTCTGGACAGGGGGCCAGCACAGATACGCAGTATTTT.

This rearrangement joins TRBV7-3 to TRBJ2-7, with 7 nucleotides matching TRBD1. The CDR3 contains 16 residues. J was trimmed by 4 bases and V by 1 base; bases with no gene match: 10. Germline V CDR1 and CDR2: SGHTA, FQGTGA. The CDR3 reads CASSLNYRGEGYEQYF. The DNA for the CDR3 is TGTGCCAGCAGCTTAAACTACAGGGGAGAAGGGTACGAGCAGTACTTC. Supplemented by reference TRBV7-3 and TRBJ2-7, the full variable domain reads GAGVSQTPSNKVTEKGKYVELRCDPISGHTALYWYRQSLGQGPEFLIYFQGTGAADDSGLPNDRFFAVRPEGSVSTLKIQRTERGDSAVYLCASSLNYRGEGYEQYFGPGTRLTVT.

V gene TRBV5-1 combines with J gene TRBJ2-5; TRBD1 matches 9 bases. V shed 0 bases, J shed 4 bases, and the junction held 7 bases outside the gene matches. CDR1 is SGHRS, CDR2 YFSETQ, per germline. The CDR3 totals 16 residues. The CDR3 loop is CASSLEGQGKGETQYF. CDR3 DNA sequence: TGCGCCAGCAGCTTGGAGGGACAGGGAAAGGGAGAGACCCAGTACTTC. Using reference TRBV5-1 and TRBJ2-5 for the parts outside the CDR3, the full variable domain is KAGVTQTPRYLIKTRGQQVTLSCSPISGHRSVSWYQQTPGQGLQFLFEYFSETQRNKGNFPGRFSGRQFSNSRSEMNVSTLELGDSALYLCASSLEGQGKGETQYFGPGTRLLVL.

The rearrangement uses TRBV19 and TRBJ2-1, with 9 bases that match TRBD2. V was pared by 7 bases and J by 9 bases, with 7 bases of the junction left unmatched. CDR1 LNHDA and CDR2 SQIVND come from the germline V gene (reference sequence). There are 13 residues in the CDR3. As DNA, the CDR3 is TGTGCCAGTACCCTAGCGGGGAAGGTTGAGCAGTTCTTC. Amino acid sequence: CASTLAGKVEQFF.

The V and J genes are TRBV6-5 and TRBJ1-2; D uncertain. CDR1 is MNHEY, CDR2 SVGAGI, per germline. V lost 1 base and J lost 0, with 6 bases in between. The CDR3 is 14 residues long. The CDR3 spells CASSYYSSNYGYTF. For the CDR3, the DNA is TGTGCCAGCAGTTACTACAGCTCTAACTATGGCTACACCTTC.

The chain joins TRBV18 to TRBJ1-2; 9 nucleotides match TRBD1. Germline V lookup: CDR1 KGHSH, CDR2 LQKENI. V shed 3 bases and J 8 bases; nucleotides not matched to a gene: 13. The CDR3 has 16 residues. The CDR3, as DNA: TGTGCCAGCTCACCTACCTCAGTAACAGGGGGCGACGGCTACACCTTC. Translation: CASSPTSVTGGDGYTF.

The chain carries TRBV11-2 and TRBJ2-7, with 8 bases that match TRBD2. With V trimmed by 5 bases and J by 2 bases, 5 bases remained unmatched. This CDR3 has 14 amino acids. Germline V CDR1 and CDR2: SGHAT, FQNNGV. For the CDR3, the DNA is TGTGCCAGCAGCATCACTAGCGGCACCTACGAGCAGTACTTC. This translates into CASSITSGTYEQYF.